This T cell receptor (beta chain) was profiled in a study of identical twins' blood T cells. Study-wide results and limits: Environmental influences on twin similarity could not be excluded.

Ten or more counts support this clonotype. Its matching antigen is unknown. Germline-derived CDR1 and CDR2 are LGHDT and YNNKEL (reference sequence). V lost 2 bases and J lost 5; bases outside the gene matches: 3. The CDR3 is made up of 14 amino acids. Six healthy women, forming three identical twin pairs, donated samples. All three twin pairs grew up together with likely shared infections and vaccines. Original data processing: Each library had roughly 2.2 to 4 million CDR3 reads and about 90,000 to nearly 550,000 clonotypes. One entry per CDR3 protein, called by TCRdb with MiXCR from the 5' RACE reads. The V and J calls come from TCRdb's annotation, not from the publication. Counted here are around 380,000 distinct CDR3 sequences, approximately 30% occurring once; the ten biggest clones make up 6.1%.

This sequence was found in a woman aged 18-49 years in good health. The J gene is TRBJ2-7, the V gene TRBV3-1, with 10 bases matching TRBD2. What was sequenced was PBMCs. CDR3: CASSQRSGGDEQYF. As DNA, the CDR3 is TGTGCCAGCAGCCAAAGGAGCGGGGGGGACGAGCAGTACTTC.